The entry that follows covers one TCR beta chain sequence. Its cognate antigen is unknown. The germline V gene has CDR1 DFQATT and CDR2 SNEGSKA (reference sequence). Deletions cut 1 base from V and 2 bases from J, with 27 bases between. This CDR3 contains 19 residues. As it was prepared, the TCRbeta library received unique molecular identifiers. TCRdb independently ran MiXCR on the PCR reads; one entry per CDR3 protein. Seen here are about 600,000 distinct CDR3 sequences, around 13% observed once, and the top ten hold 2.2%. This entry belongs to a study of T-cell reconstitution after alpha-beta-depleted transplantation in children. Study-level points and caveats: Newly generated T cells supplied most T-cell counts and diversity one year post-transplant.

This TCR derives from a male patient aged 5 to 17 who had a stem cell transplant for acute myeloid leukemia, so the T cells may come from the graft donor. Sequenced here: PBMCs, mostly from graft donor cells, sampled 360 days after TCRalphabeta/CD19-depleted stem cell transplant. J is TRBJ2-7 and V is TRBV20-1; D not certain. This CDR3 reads CSARAGEKTGLVRTYEQYF. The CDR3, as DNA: TGCAGTGCTAGAGCCGGCGAAAAGACCGGGTTGGTAAGGACCTACGAGCAGTACTTC.